These 5 T cell receptor beta chains share one sample of origin, sequenced in a study of early T cells in non-severe SARS-CoV-2 infection. TCRdb recomputed calls from the 5' RACE reads with MiXCR, one row per CDR3 protein. The table includes around 27,000 distinct CDR3 sequences, around 6% detected once. The sequencing input was whole blood. Receptors were obtained from an adult who was a healthcare worker with PCR-confirmed SARS-CoV-2 infection or an uninfected control (not recorded which).

This clonotype was observed a few times. The V and J genes are TRBV12-5 and TRBJ2-3; D call uncertain. The CDR3 has 12 amino acids. Looked up from germline, CDR1 is LGHNT and CDR2 is FRNRAP. V lost 2 bases to trimming and J lost 4 bases, with 4 bases between them. This chain's CDR3 is CASGLFADTQYF. CDR3 DNA: TGTGCTAGTGGTTTGTTCGCAGATACGCAGTATTTT.

This clonotype was counted a few times. CDR3 sequence (DNA): TGTGCCAGCGCGTGGGGAGCCCGCACAGATACGCAGTATTTT. It encodes CASAWGARTDTQYF. The rearrangement uses TRBV7-6 and TRBJ2-3; a possible D gene is TRBD2 (5 bases). CDR1 is SGHVS, CDR2 FNYEAQ, per germline. The CDR3 spans 14 residues. The V and J ends lost 8 bases and 1 base respectively, with 13 bases between them.

At least ten counts were recorded for this clonotype. V is TRBV27 and J is TRBJ2-5; 7 nucleotides match TRBD2. The CDR3 has 13 amino acids. J gave up 5 bases and V 6 bases, and 6 bases lay outside the gene matches. Germline lookup yields CDR1 MNHEY and CDR2 SMNVEV (reference sequence). As DNA, the CDR3 is TGTGCCAGCAGCTGGGCGGGAGTTGAGACCCAGTACTTC. It specifies CASSWAGVETQYF.

This clonotype was recorded many times. The chain joins TRBV14 to TRBJ2-1, with TRBD2 matching 13 bases. CDR3 length: 19 amino acids. Trimming at V came to 4 bases and at J to 2 bases, leaving 11 bases not matched to a gene. CDR1 is SGHDN and CDR2 is FVKESK in the germline V gene. The CDR3 loop is CASSPGLAGVFSTYNEQFF. As DNA, the CDR3 is TGTGCCAGCAGCCCTGGACTAGCGGGAGTTTTTAGCACCTACAATGAGCAGTTCTTC.

This clonotype was observed at least ten times. V is TRBV12-3 or TRBV12-4 and J is TRBJ1-6, with D tentatively TRBD1 (5 bases). The CDR3 consists of 14 residues. Trimming took off 6 bases at V and 9 bases at J, with 15 bases between the two ends. CDR3 nucleotide sequence: TGTGCCAGCAGGACGGGACTTGATATTTCACCCCTCCACTTT. It is translated as CASRTGLDISPLHF.